This TCR beta chain was sequenced in a study of blood T cell repertoires in COVID-19. Study details: T cells, B-cell-depleted T cells, or PBMCs provided the cDNA or gDNA that served as material.

This study enrolled people aged 18 to 89 from roughly 22 US geographic areas. Participants in the exposed group had met a COVID-19 case in the 2 weeks before joining the study. Sequencing used immunoSEQ multiplex PCR; TCRdb keeps in-frame clones, though not all of them. The data show some 400,000 clones, 80% to 95% seen once. CDR1 and CDR2 (germline): SQVTM, ANQGSEA. V dropped 8 bases and J dropped 8; count of bases not matched to a gene: 26. The CDR3 totals 19 residues. The sequence was collected from a woman aged 35 to 49 who had been exposed to COVID-19. What was sequenced was PBMCs or T cells enriched from blood (not recorded which). The chain employs TRBV29-1 and TRBJ1-4, with TRBD1 matching 10 bases. The CDR3 is CSHLQAGQGSSTGEEKLFF. The DNA for the CDR3 is TGCAGCCATCTCCAGGCGGGACAGGGGTCTTCCACCGGGGAGGAAAAACTGTTTTTT.